This is a list of T cell receptor beta chains from one sample in a study of Graves' ophthalmopathy and Graves' hyperthyroidism. One entry per CDR3 protein, called by TCRdb with MiXCR from the multiplex PCR reads. The table records some 160,000 distinct CDR3 sequences, roughly two fifths of them present only once. The source material was peripheral blood. The receptors stem from a man under 40 with Graves' ophthalmopathy. The CDR3 runs from the conserved cysteine through the conserved F or W. Each record gives: D gene, clone size, V gene, J gene, CDR3 DNA, CDR3 protein. A D gene is named only where the DNA matches it firmly. The size of a clone is reported for some rows only, either as once, few or many, or as a class for expanded clones.

.	many	TRBV12-3/TRBV12-4	TRBJ2-7	TGTGTCAGCACCCCGGGTTTTGACGAGCAGTACTTC	CVSTPGFDEQYF
.	many	TRBV7-2	TRBJ2-5	TGTGCCAGCAGCTACATTTTCGGTCTAAGACCGTACCAAGAGACCCAGTACTTC	CASSYIFGLRPYQETQYF
.	.	TRBV11-2	TRBJ2-7	TGTGCCAGCAGCTTAGAAGCGCAAACCCGCTACGAGCAGTACTTC	CASSLEAQTRYEQYF
.	.	TRBV6-5	TRBJ1-6	TGTGCCAGCAGTTATGGTCTGGGTTTAGGGAATTCACCCCTCCACTTT	CASSYGLGLGNSPLHF
.	.	TRBV7-3	TRBJ2-5	TGTGCCAGCAGCCCGGGCCCTCGAGAGACCCAGTACTTC	CASSPGPRETQYF
.	many	TRBV30	TRBJ2-2	TGTGCCCGGGTTGGCGGCACCGGGGAGCTGTTTTTT	CARVGGTGELFF
.	.	TRBV30	TRBJ2-2	TGTGCCTGGGACGGGACCGATAACACCGGGGAGCTGTTTTTT	CAWDGTDNTGELFF
TRBD1	many	TRBV2	TRBJ2-7	TGTGCCAGCAGTCGGACAGGGGGAACCTTCGAGCAGTACTTC	CASSRTGGTFEQYF
TRBD1	many	TRBV6-5	TRBJ2-2	TGTGCCAGCAGTTGGACAGGAAACGCGAACACCGGGGAGCTGTTTTTT	CASSWTGNANTGELFF
TRBD2	.	TRBV28	TRBJ2-7	TGTGCCAGCAGTCCCGGACTAGCGGGAGTCGCTGTGTACGAGCAGTACTTC	CASSPGLAGVAVYEQYF
.	.	TRBV19	TRBJ2-2	TGTGCCAGTACCCCCCTCCATTCGACTGCTGCGAACACCGGGGAGCTGTTTTTT	CASTPLHSTAANTGELFF
TRBD2	many	TRBV7-3	TRBJ2-2	TGTGCCAGCAGCACAAGACCCCAACTAGCGGGGAACACCGGGGAGCTGTTTTTT	CASSTRPQLAGNTGELFF
TRBD1	many	TRBV10-3	TRBJ1-2	TGTGCCATCAATCGGGACAGGGAGAACTATGGCTACACCTTC	CAINRDRENYGYTF
.	many	TRBV6-1	TRBJ2-2	TGTGCCAGCAGTGAATCATTCGGCGGGCAGGGAATGGCCGGGGAGCTGTTTTTT	CASSESFGGQGMAGELFF
.	few	TRBV6-5	TRBJ2-5	TGTGCCAGCAGTTATTACGGGAAAGAGACCCAGTACTTC	CASSYYGKETQYF
.	many	TRBV30	TRBJ1-4	TGTGCCTGGGGCCTGACGACAGGACCTAATGAAAAACTGTTTTTT	CAWGLTTGPNEKLFF
TRBD1	many	TRBV14	TRBJ1-3	TGTGCCAGCAGCGCGGACAGGGGGTCTGGAAACACCATATATTTT	CASSADRGSGNTIYF
.	many	TRBV25-1	TRBJ2-7	TGTGCCAGCAGTGGGGACGGAGCCTACGAGCAGTACTTC	CASSGDGAYEQYF
.	many	TRBV7-3	TRBJ1-1	TGTGCCAGCAGCCTAGGGGGGTCAAGCACTGAAGCTTTCTTT	CASSLGGSSTEAFF
TRBD1	many	TRBV7-2	TRBJ2-5	TGTGCCAGCAGCTCCCTGGGACAGGGGGCGACCCAGTACTTC	CASSSLGQGATQYF
.	.	TRBV5-5	TRBJ1-5	TGTGCCAGCAGCTCCTATTCAGGGGATCAGCCCCAGCATTTT	CASSSYSGDQPQHF
.	many	TRBV11-2	TRBJ2-2	TGTGCCAGCAGCTTAGTCTACCAGAGCACCGGGGAGCTGTTTTTT	CASSLVYQSTGELFF
.	many	TRBV24-1	TRBJ1-1	TGTGCCACCAGGGGTTCAGCTCAGAACACTGAAGCTTTCTTT	CATRGSAQNTEAFF
.	.	TRBV6-2/TRBV6-3	TRBJ2-5	TGTGCCAGCAGGACGGGGACCCCAGAGACCCAGTACTTC	CASRTGTPETQYF
TRBD1	.	TRBV27	TRBJ1-2	TGTGCCAGCAGTCGGGACAGGGTTCTGTGGACCTTC	CASSRDRVLWTF
.	.	TRBV20-1	TRBJ2-7	TGCAGTGCTAGAGAGGTAGCCGTGAGCTCCTACGAGCAGTACTTC	CSAREVAVSSYEQYF
.	.	TRBV27	TRBJ2-5	TGTGCCAGCAGTTTATTTGGGGAGATCACAGAGACCCAGTACTTC	CASSLFGEITETQYF
.	many	TRBV15	TRBJ1-2	TGTGCCACCAGCAGAGATCGGTATGGCTACACCTTC	CATSRDRYGYTF
.	.	TRBV12-3/TRBV12-4	TRBJ2-4	TGTGCCAGCAGTCCCCGAGTGGGAAACATTCAGTACTTC	CASSPRVGNIQYF
.	.	TRBV6-2/TRBV6-3	TRBJ1-1	TGTGCCAGCAAACGCGGCACTGAAGCTTTCTTT	CASKRGTEAFF
.	once	TRBV12-3/TRBV12-4	TRBJ2-7	TGTGCCAGCAGTTTAGCTAGGGACGGACCCCGGGGCCACTCCTACGAGCAGTACTTC	CASSLARDGPRGHSYEQYF
.	few	TRBV11-2	TRBJ1-2	TGTGCCAGCACGGCTCAGCAAAACTATGGCTACACCTTC	CASTAQQNYGYTF
.	many	TRBV9	TRBJ1-2	TGTGCCAGCAGCGTAGAGGTGGGGCCGATTGGTGGCTACACCTTC	CASSVEVGPIGGYTF
TRBD1	.	TRBV6-1	TRBJ2-2	TGTGCCAGCAGTGAAGCGACAGGGGGCACCGGGGAGCCGTTTTTT	CASSEATGGTGEPFF
.	.	TRBV28	TRBJ1-2	TGTGCCAGCAGTTTAGTGCCAACCTATGGCTTCTATGGCTACACCTTC	CASSLVPTYGFYGYTF
TRBD2	many	TRBV7-2	TRBJ2-7	TGTGCCAGCAGCTTACGGGCGGGAGGACGACCCGAGCAGTACTTC	CASSLRAGGRPEQYF
.	many	TRBV5-1	TRBJ1-1	TGCGCCAGCAGTCCCCGGGGTTGGGACACTGAAGCTTTCTTT	CASSPRGWDTEAFF
.	.	TRBV2	TRBJ2-7	TGTGCCAGCAGTGCCCTTTACGAGCAGTACTTC	CASSALYEQYF
TRBD1	.	TRBV7-2	TRBJ1-2	TGTGCCAGCAGCTACGGACAGGGGGCAAACTATGGCTACACCTTC	CASSYGQGANYGYTF
TRBD1	.	TRBV28	TRBJ1-6	TGTGCCAGCAGTTGGGACAGGGGCTATAATTCACCCCTCCACTTT	CASSWDRGYNSPLHF
TRBD2	many	TRBV10-3	TRBJ2-7	TGTGCCATCAGTGAGTCAAGCGGGAGGGCCTACGAGCAGTACTTC	CAISESSGRAYEQYF
.	.	TRBV28	TRBJ1-2	TGTGCCAGCAGTCCCGACAGGTCGGAAGTGAATGGCTACACCTTC	CASSPDRSEVNGYTF
.	.	TRBV10-3	TRBJ1-1	TGTGCCTCGAAACCTCTCCGGGCCGGGAACACTGAAGCTTTCTTT	CASKPLRAGNTEAFF
.	.	TRBV12-3/TRBV12-4	TRBJ1-5	TGTGCCAGCAGTTTATCGGGGGGGCAGCCCCAGCATTTT	CASSLSGGQPQHF
.	many	TRBV12-3/TRBV12-4	TRBJ2-2	TGTGCCAGCGCAGTGGGGAACGGGGAGCTGTTTTTT	CASAVGNGELFF
TRBD1	few	TRBV6-2/TRBV6-3	TRBJ2-7	TGTGCCAGCAGCCGGGACAGGGGTACCCACGAGCAGTACTTC	CASSRDRGTHEQYF
TRBD1	many	TRBV28	TRBJ1-1	TGTGCCAGCAGTTCTAGGGGGCAGATTGAAGCTTTCTTT	CASSSRGQIEAFF
.	many	TRBV6-2/TRBV6-3	TRBJ1-1	TGTGCCAGCAGTCTCTTTGGGGGGGGCCGGAACACTGAAGCTTTCTTT	CASSLFGGGRNTEAFF
TRBD2	many	TRBV6-2/TRBV6-3	TRBJ2-2	TGTGCCAGCAGACGGCTAGCGGGAGGATTTGGCGGGGAGCTGTTTTTT	CASRRLAGGFGGELFF
.	.	TRBV12-3/TRBV12-4	TRBJ1-1	TGTGCCAGCGACGGGCCGGTGAACACTGAAGCTTTCTTT	CASDGPVNTEAFF
TRBD1	.	TRBV7-2	TRBJ1-6	TGTGCCAGCAGCTTACGACAGGGGGGCAATTCACCCCTCCACTTT	CASSLRQGGNSPLHF
.	.	TRBV2	TRBJ2-5	TGTGCCACCCCGACCGGCGGTTTAGGCGAAGAGACCCAGTACTTC	CATPTGGLGEETQYF
.	many	TRBV19	TRBJ2-2	TGTGCCAGTAGTGTCGCCGGGGGCCCCGGGGAGCTGTTTTTT	CASSVAGGPGELFF
.	.	TRBV30	TRBJ1-2	TGTGCCTGGATCCGGCGGGGATGGAACTATGGCTACACCTTC	CAWIRRGWNYGYTF
.	.	TRBV30	TRBJ1-1	TGTGCCTGGAGTGTATTGAACACTGAAGCTTTCTTT	CAWSVLNTEAFF
TRBD1	once	TRBV29-1	TRBJ2-5	TGCAGCGTACGGGACAGGCGCTACCAAGAGACCCAGTACTTC	CSVRDRRYQETQYF
.	many	TRBV6-2/TRBV6-3	TRBJ2-5	TGTGCCAGCACCTACGGTGGGGAGACCCAGTACTTC	CASTYGGETQYF
.	.	TRBV7-2	TRBJ2-7	TGTGCCAGCAGCCATGCTAACTACGAGCAGTACTTC	CASSHANYEQYF
.	many	TRBV12-3/TRBV12-4	TRBJ1-1	TGTGCCAGCAGTCAAGCGTCGAGAGGGGCTTTCTTT	CASSQASRGAFF